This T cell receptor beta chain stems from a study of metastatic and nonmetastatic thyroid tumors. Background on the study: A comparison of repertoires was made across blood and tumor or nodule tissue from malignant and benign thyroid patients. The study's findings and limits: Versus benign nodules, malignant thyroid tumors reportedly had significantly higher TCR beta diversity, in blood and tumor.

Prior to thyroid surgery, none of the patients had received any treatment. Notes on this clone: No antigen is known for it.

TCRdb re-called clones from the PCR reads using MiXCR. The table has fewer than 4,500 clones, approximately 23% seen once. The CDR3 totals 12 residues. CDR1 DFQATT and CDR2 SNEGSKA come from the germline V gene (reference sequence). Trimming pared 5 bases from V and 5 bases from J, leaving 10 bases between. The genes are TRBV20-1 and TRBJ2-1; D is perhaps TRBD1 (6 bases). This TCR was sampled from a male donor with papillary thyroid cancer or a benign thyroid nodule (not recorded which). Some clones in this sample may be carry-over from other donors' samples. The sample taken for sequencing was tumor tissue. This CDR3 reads CSALQGHNEQFF. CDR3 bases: TGCAGTGCTCTCCAGGGGCACAATGAGCAGTTCTTC.